This record concerns one TCR beta chain sequence. Measured with immunoSEQ multiplex PCR; TCRdb has only the in-frame clones, and not every one. The sample lists 130,000 or so clones, roughly 89% occurring once. This sample is drawn from a study of control samples from healthy donors and cancer patients. Per the germline V gene, CDR1 is LGHNA and CDR2 is YNFKEQ. V lost 0 bases to trimming and J lost 6 bases; unmatched junction nucleotides: 13. The CDR3 contains 18 residues. This chain links TRBV4-2 with TRBJ2-1; 8 bases agree with TRBD2. What was sequenced was PBMCs. This TCR derives from a middle-aged man with head and neck cancer. The CDR3 DNA is TGTGCCAGCAGCCAAGACGGGTTTCGATCAGCGGGGGTCAATGAGCAGTTCTTC. Protein: CASSQDGFRSAGVNEQFF.